The TCR beta chain described here comes from a study of cytomegalovirus exposure and HLA in healthy donors (dated by TCRdb to the late 2010s). Regarding the research as a whole: According to an earlier analysis of a few hundred of the donors, about 170 million T cells yielded approximately 120 million unique TCR beta sequences and more than 250 Gb of sequence data. Using immunosequencing, the study profiled T cell repertoires from about 620 subjects and related those repertoires to cytomegalovirus serostatus. In the later analysis, no new phenotypic data were used to find candidate immune exposures; instead, reliance was placed on TCR beta sequences and their occurrence across donors. An earlier analysis of fewer than 700 of the donors applied high-throughput TCR beta sequencing to assess whether each TCR beta V gene segment acted as functional or pseudogenic. An early release that covered about 600 HLA-typed donors contained approximately 290 gigabases of sequencing data and 85 million to 100 million unique TCR sequences. In a later genetic analysis, genome-wide SNP genotypes for about 55% of the 666 donors were used, and that subset was treated as a discovery cohort. On average, about 240,000 unique TCR beta nucleotide sequences were sequenced per donor among a few hundred genotyped donors of the cohort, with roughly 18% of those sequences being non-productive. Of the approximately 400 genotyped donors, 65% to 90% fell in the genetic ancestry cluster associated with self-reported Caucasian donors. About 5 DR-DQ haplotypes were handled as single units for association and clustering, since linkage in the cohort was strong. Every discovery cohort repertoire had been produced on one sequencing platform. To predict cytomegalovirus infection status, the study brought together high-throughput TCR immunosequencing, statistical association of individual TCRs with disease status, and machine learning. The study aimed to test whether signatures of past pathogen exposure could be identified by cataloging public T cell receptors. Alongside the repertoire data, information on donor age, sex, ethnicity and CMV serostatus was compiled. Class I and class II HLA loci were covered by the typing at four-digit resolution. Besides the first cohort of under 700 subjects, a separate validation cohort made up of roughly 120 different subjects was used. The number of typed donors differed by locus: roughly 629-640 for A, B, C, DRB1 and DQB1; 500 to 550 for DQA1; 606 for DPA1; and 400 to 480 for DPB1. To study patterns of TCR occurrence, a later analysis re-analyzed previously published TCR beta repertoires from 600 to 750 donors and added high-resolution HLA genotyping.

Turning to this clone: The antigen it recognizes is unknown. The record has no base qualities; no much larger clone is one base away.

The germline V gene provides CDR1 SNHLY and CDR2 FYNNEI. The CDR3 covers 16 residues, taking in both the cysteine and the phenylalanine. Just the 48-base CDR3 DNA is kept, in frame starting at base 1. For this chain, trimming is 5 bases at the V end and 8 bases at the J end, and the number of junction bases without a gene match is 12. In total, approximately 610 healthy bone marrow donors made up the cohort. At the time of sampling, all cohort members were nominally healthy, though unrecorded immune exposures were likely present. The donor was CMV seropositive and belonged to the group of 250 to 300 seropositive cohort members. Every donor gave a peripheral blood sample, and the peripheral blood mononuclear cells from that sample were used for TCR beta sequencing. Genomic DNA extraction from the blood cell samples was performed with the Qiagen DNeasy Blood Extraction Kit. What the research found in general, with its limitations: This cohort had only TCR beta chains sequenced, and the lack of alpha or paired-chain data limited which features could be detected. Specific HLA alleles were associated with over 15,000 TCR beta sequences at a false discovery rate of 0.05 in a later analysis. In an earlier analysis of 587 of the donors, most TCR beta V segments were observed in productive rearrangements about 90% or about 30% of the time, broadly matching IMGT annotations. Most TCR sequences were seen in very few donors, while some public TCRs were found in many individuals. In vitro tests confirmed that a few of the cytomegalovirus-associated TCR beta chains recognize cytomegalovirus antigens. A cluster of highly shared sequence variants was judged likely to represent a technical artifact of the sequencing pipeline. According to a later genetic analysis, donors in an Asian-associated ancestry cluster had fewer N-insertions in productive TCRs than the roughly 670-donor mean. A later analysis found that TCR association rates varied across HLA loci, with DRB1 alleles showing the most associated TCRs and HLA-C alleles the fewest. Some 15 rarely observed V segments, including chromosome 9 orphons, were excluded from the earlier analysis of just under 600 of the donors because counts were too low. A further reported finding was that TCR beta sequences accurately predicted the HLA-A and HLA-B alleles for most subjects in the first cohort. Roughly uniform sequencing depth across donors was assumed in presence/absence analyses, although this assumption may not hold. The authors suggested that the approach could potentially be generalized to other disease states and immunological phenotypes. For the cohort, immune exposure information was limited to CMV serostatus. The classifier was reported to diagnose cytomegalovirus status with high specificity and sensitivity in both the original cohort and the validation cohort. Compared with equally common non-associated chains, HLA-associated TCR beta chains in a later analysis were more clonally expanded and had lower generation probabilities. Correlated functional status among segregating V segments might reflect linkage disequilibrium, but an unknown experimental factor could not be ruled out. In a later genetic analysis, a missense DCLRE1C variant was associated with V-gene and J-gene trimming of TCR beta chains, and the association was replicated in an independent cohort. The study gave a list of roughly 150 TCR beta chains associated with cytomegalovirus. Some IMGT-functional V segments, including TRBV6-2 and TRBV6-3, could not be told apart with the 87-base-pair reads, so those segments were excluded. According to a later analysis, parvovirus B19, influenza, CMV and Epstein-Barr virus appeared linked to several top co-occurrence clusters. HLA typing was unavailable for some donors at each locus, so association tests used only the typed subset. When HLA alleles, especially DR and DQ, strongly co-occurred, attributing TCR associations to individual alleles was difficult. In a later analysis, most CMV-associated TCR beta chains were found to appear HLA-restricted, with HLA associations seemingly driven largely by CMV exposure.

Library preparation employed the immunoSEQ multiplex PCR assay. A mixture of 60 forward primers for TCR Vbeta segments and 13 reverse primers for TCR Jbeta segments was used in the multiplex PCR. A multiplex PCR assay on genomic DNA amplified the CDR3 region of rearranged TCR beta genes. The Illumina HiSeq System was used to sequence the amplified TCR beta libraries as 87-base-pair reads. The original pipeline was this. In a later analysis, roughly 80 million unique TCR beta chains were counted across the roughly 670 repertoires, and roughly 11 million of these chains were shared by at least two donors. Raw reads were error-corrected and collapsed into unique sequences by a nearest-neighbor algorithm in which closely related sequences were merged to remove PCR and sequencing errors. CDR3 sequences were aligned to IMGT reference sequences to assign V, D and J gene segments. Each retained sequence needed at least a six-nucleotide match to both a V gene segment and a J gene segment. Rearrangements were classified as productive when the CDR3 lacked stop codons and remained in frame with V and J, and all other rearrangements were classified as non-productive. CDR3 was defined according to IMGT convention as the region running from the second conserved V-encoded cysteine to the conserved J-encoded phenylalanine. In an earlier analysis of some 550 of the donors, sequences lacking an unambiguous match to a single V gene segment were excluded. In an earlier analysis of a few hundred of the donors, V segments were called functional above 56.7% productive rearrangements and were called segregating when the between-donor standard deviation exceeded 5%. To diagnose cytomegalovirus status from the catalog of TCR beta chain sequences, a statistical classification framework was built. In a later analysis, TCR nucleotide sequences were compared against IMGT/GENE-DB human TR gene sequences so that V and J genes could be assigned. In a later analysis, CDR3 sequences and most-parsimonious VDJ recombination scenarios were assigned using the TCRdist pipeline. In a later analysis, every TCR beta chain was defined by the combination of its CDR3 amino acid sequence and its V-gene family, and reads without a unique V-gene family were dropped. A later analysis removed several hundred highly shared, low-generation-probability nucleotide sequences to deal with suspected cross-contamination and a sequencing artifact. In a later analysis, a clonal expansion index was calculated for each public chain from normalized within-repertoire ranks of inferred template counts. Generation probabilities in a later analysis came from a VDJ recombination model fitted to out-of-frame rearrangements, and those results were checked against IGoR. In a later analysis, hypergeometric tests were used to score TCR-TCR, TCR-HLA and TCR-CMV co-occurrence, with a repertoire-size bias correction applied to TCR pairs. In a later analysis, false discovery rates were estimated by permuting HLA or CMV assignments 20 times. In a later analysis, co-occurring TCRs were grouped with DBSCAN, and TCRdist sequence similarity was added when clustering was performed within HLA-allele-positive subsets. Repertoires with fewer than 30,000 or more than 120,000 public chains, plus five repertoires with anomalous nucleotide sharing, were excluded from co-occurrence clustering. As stored in TCRdb, this immuneACCESS dataset retains in-frame rearrangements with V and J assigned. A fraction of the clones does not appear; measured against another copy, unresolved V genes explain less than half of the discrepancy, and the remainder lacks a known reason. The DNA gave D and trimming, while V, J and clone size come from that table. This sample holds 170,000 or so clones; over 70% were observed only once. Of the sample, 3.1% is held by the ten largest clones.

This clonotype was sampled from a woman aged 50 to 60 in good health and CMV-seropositive. The chain was built from TRBV2 and TRBJ1-4; 9 bases in the middle match TRBD1. Sequenced material: PBMCs. The base sequence is TGTGCCAGCAGTTCCCCCCCCGGGACAGGGAGGGAAAAACTGTTTTTT. Translated, this gives CASSSPPGTGREKLFF.